Presented here are 24 T cell receptor beta chains from one specimen sequenced in a study of shared clonotypes between healthy human individuals. The data were produced by immunoSEQ multiplex PCR, yet TCRdb's version contains in-frame clones alone and is incomplete. This sample has millions of clones, with 95% found just once. Sequenced input: naive CD4+ T cells sorted from blood. Subset in this sample: CD45RA+ positively selected. The receptors come from a man aged 18 to 30 in good health.

As regards this clone: This same CDR3 is encoded by further DNA sequences in the sample. J is TRBJ2-7 and V is TRBV11-2; 13 bases line up with TRBD2. V shed 1 base, J shed 4 bases, and the junction held 1 base outside the gene matches. The CDR3 contains 15 residues. Germline-derived CDR1 and CDR2 are SGHAT and FQNNGV. Written as DNA, the CDR3 is TGTGCCAGCAGCTTAGGGACTAGCGGGAGTTACGAGCAGTACTTC. This sequence encodes CASSLGTSGSYEQYF.

V usage is TRBV7-2 and J usage is TRBJ1-4; TRBD1 matches at 8 bases. The V and J ends lost 5 bases and 10 bases, in that order; junction bases with no gene match: 9. The CDR3 has 14 amino acids. Per the germline V gene, CDR1 is SGHTA and CDR2 is FQGNSA. The CDR3 protein is CASSTDREFGKLFF. As DNA, the CDR3 is TGTGCCAGCAGCACGGACAGGGAGTTTGGAAAACTGTTTTTT.

The chain joins TRBV11-3 to TRBJ1-2; D remains unclear. Trimming stripped 1 base from V and 0 bases from J, with 15 bases between. The CDR3 totals 17 residues. Germline V lookup: CDR1 SGHNT, CDR2 YENEEA. CDR3 region: CASSLAPVGRANYGYTF. CDR3 sequence (DNA): TGTGCCAGCAGCTTAGCCCCGGTAGGGCGGGCTAACTATGGCTACACCTTC. Variable domain in full (rest from reference TRBV11-3 and TRBJ1-2): EAGVVQSPRYKIIEKKQPVAFWCNPISGHNTLYWYLQNLGQGPELLIRYENEEAVDDSQLPKDRFSAERLKGVDSTLKIQPAELGDSAVYLCASSLAPVGRANYGYTFGSGTRLTVV.

The chain has TRBV4-3 and TRBJ1-3; no firm D call. Germline-derived CDR1 and CDR2 are LGHNA and YSLEER. V lost 0 bases to trimming and J lost 6 bases, with 6 bases between them. The CDR3 is 13 amino acids. CDR3 DNA sequence: TGCGCCAGCAGCCAAGATTGGGTAAACACCATATATTTT. Translating it yields CASSQDWVNTIYF.

V and J are TRBV6-1 and TRBJ1-3; a possible D gene is TRBD1 (6 bases). Per the germline V gene, CDR1 is MNHNS and CDR2 is SASEGT. This CDR3 is built from 13 residues. CDR3 protein: CAAGGASGNTIYF. DNA of the CDR3: TGTGCGGCCGGGGGGGCCTCTGGAAACACCATATATTTT.

The chain is built from TRBV5-3 and TRBJ1-6; D not certain. Being an ORF, TRBV5-3 has a function that is uncertain. Trimming shortened V by 1 base and J by 6 bases, and 17 bases separated the two germline ends. This CDR3 is 17 amino acids long. Here the CDR3 DNA reads TGTGCCAGAAGCTTGTGCGGCCTCCGTCTTTTTAATTCACCCCTCCACTTT. It encodes CARSLCGLRLFNSPLHF.

The chain uses TRBV7-9 and TRBJ2-3, with 9 bases lining up with TRBD2. V shed 2 bases and J 11 bases; nucleotides not matched to a gene: 11. The germline gives CDR1 SEHNR, CDR2 FQNEAQ (reference sequence). This CDR3 contains 15 residues. CDR3 amino acids: CASSLISGRTPQQYF. Written as DNA, the CDR3 is TGTGCCAGCAGCTTAATTAGCGGGAGAACACCTCAGCAGTATTTT.

In this sample, this clone turned up once. This chain links TRBV9 with TRBJ2-7; the match to TRBD1 covers 7 bases. The germline gives CDR1 SGDLS, CDR2 YYNGEE. Unmatched junction bases numbered 9, after V lost 0 bases and J lost 3 bases. The CDR3 runs 16 residues. CDR3 nucleotide sequence: TGTGCCAGCAGCGTAGCACCGACAGGGACCTACTACGAGCAGTACTTC. This sequence encodes CASSVAPTGTYYEQYF. Based on the CDR3 plus reference TRBV9 and TRBJ2-7, the full variable domain is DSGVTQTPKHLITATGQRVTLRCSPRSGDLSVYWYQQSLDQGLQFLIQYYNGEERAKGNILERFSAQQFPDLHSELNLSSLELGDSALYFCASSVAPTGTYYEQYFGPGTRLTVT.

This clone has only one observation. J is TRBJ2-2 and V is TRBV29-1; D may be TRBD1 (6 bases). Trimming left V 7 bases short and J 6 bases short, with 12 bases between. This CDR3 has 12 residues. Germline CDR1 reads SQVTM; CDR2 reads ANQGSEA. The DNA for the CDR3 is TGCAGCGGGCTAACAGGGCCCGGGGAGCTGTTTTTT. This codes for CSGLTGPGELFF.

About this clone: This same CDR3 is encoded by further DNA sequences in the sample. This rearrangement joins TRBV7-9 to TRBJ2-1; TRBD1 might be the D (5 bases). The CDR3 is made up of 15 amino acids. Germline CDR1 and CDR2: SEHNR and FQNEAQ (reference sequence). The germline V and J ends were trimmed by 4 bases and 5 bases, with 15 bases remaining between them. CDR3 loop: CASSSGQGINNEQFF. The CDR3, as DNA: TGTGCCAGCAGCTCAGGGCAGGGAATAAACAATGAGCAGTTCTTC.

This rearrangement joins TRBV7-8 to TRBJ2-2; D not resolved. Germline-derived CDR1 and CDR2 are SGHVS and FQNEAQ. Trimming cost V 1 base and J 5 bases, with 14 bases left between them. CDR3 length equals 16 residues. The CDR3 reads CASSLGRHKTTGELFF. The CDR3 DNA is TGTGCCAGCAGCTTAGGGCGGCACAAGACGACCGGGGAGCTGTTTTTT.

V is TRBV6-5 and J is TRBJ2-7, with D perhaps assigned TRBD1 or TRBD2 (5 bases each). Trimming took off 7 bases at V and 4 bases at J, with 17 bases between the two ends. Germline V CDR1 and CDR2: MNHEY, SVGAGI. The CDR3 totals 14 residues. CDR3 in DNA: TGTGCCAGCACCAATCTACGGGGCTCTTACGAGCAGTACTTC. Protein: CASTNLRGSYEQYF.

The rearrangement uses TRBV7-9 and TRBJ2-5, with a weak D call TRBD2 (6 bases). The CDR3 sequence is 15 residues long. The ends were cut back, 2 bases at V and 0 bases at J, with 10 bases in the middle. Germline V gene sequence: CDR1 SEHNR, CDR2 FQNEAQ (reference sequence). The CDR3 here is CASSLSGLYQETQYF. CDR3 DNA sequence: TGTGCCAGCAGCTTATCGGGACTGTACCAAGAGACCCAGTACTTC.

This chain uses TRBV5-6 with TRBJ1-3; D may be TRBD1 (6 bases). With 4 bases removed from V and 0 bases from J, the gap between germline ends came to 14 bases. CDR1 SGHDT and CDR2 YYEEEE come from the germline V gene. This CDR3 contains 16 residues. CDR3 coding DNA: TGTGCCAGCAGCACATTACAGGGAAGCTCTGGAAACACCATATATTTT. It specifies CASSTLQGSSGNTIYF.

This clone has only one observation. V and J are TRBV10-3 and TRBJ1-1, with D perhaps matching TRBD1 (5 bases). CDR1 and CDR2 from the germline V gene are ENHRY and SYGVKD. The V end lost 5 bases, the J end lost 11 bases, and 15 bases lay between the germline ends. The CDR3 has 12 amino acids. As DNA, the CDR3 is TGTGCCATCAGTTCCCGTCAGGGTACGGCTTTCTTT. Encoded protein: CAISSRQGTAFF.

Here the CDR3 reads CASSESGGSGDEQYF. The CDR3 DNA reads TGCGCCAGCAGTGAGTCGGGGGGATCCGGGGACGAGCAGTACTTC. This sequence joins TRBV10-1 and TRBJ2-7, with a weak D call TRBD2 (6 bases). Looked up from germline, CDR1 is WNHNN and CDR2 is SYGVQD (reference sequence). The CDR3 has 15 residues. V was cut by 0 bases and J by 5 bases, with 14 bases left in between.

This clone turned up a few times. The V gene is TRBV27, the J gene TRBJ2-7; D is possibly TRBD1 (5 bases). CDR3 size: 12 residues. V lost 6 bases to trimming and J lost 9 bases, with 15 bases between them. Germline CDR1 reads MNHEY; CDR2 reads SMNVEV (reference sequence). The CDR3 loop reads CASSSPGLGQYF. CDR3 nucleotide sequence: TGTGCCAGCAGCTCCCCAGGGCTAGGGCAGTACTTC.

The rearrangement uses TRBV6-5 and TRBJ2-7, with D possibly TRBD1 on 5 matching bases. In germline, CDR1 is MNHEY, CDR2 SVGAGI. There are 13 residues in the CDR3. Trimming removed 6 bases from V and 4 bases from J, with 13 bases in between. CDR3 region: CASRDNSRYEQYF. The CDR3 coding sequence is TGTGCCAGCAGGGACAATAGTAGGTACGAGCAGTACTTC.

For this clone: At the DNA level, this CDR3 is encoded by other sequences in the same sample as well. This chain connects TRBV6-5 to TRBJ2-7; perhaps TRBD1 as D (5 bases). The V and J ends lost 2 bases and 3 bases respectively, with 8 bases between them. The CDR3 is 13 residues long. Per the germline V gene, CDR1 is MNHEY and CDR2 is SVGAGI. The CDR3 reads CASSYQRGYEQYF. The CDR3 DNA is TGTGCCAGCAGTTACCAAAGGGGCTACGAGCAGTACTTC.

The rearrangement uses TRBV28 and TRBJ1-1; TRBD1 agrees at 7 bases. Per germline, CDR1 MDHEN and CDR2 SYDVKM. This CDR3 comprises 15 residues. J gave up 4 bases and V 5 bases, and 10 bases lay outside the gene matches. Written as DNA, the CDR3 is TGTGCCAGCAGTGCGACAGGGTACCGGGGCACTGAAGCTTTCTTT. Protein product: CASSATGYRGTEAFF.

This clone was picked up one time. The chain joins TRBV5-4 to TRBJ2-3, with 11 nucleotides matching TRBD2. V lost 1 base and J lost 1; bases outside the gene matches: 2. CDR1 is SGHNT and CDR2 is YYREEE in the germline V gene (reference sequence). The CDR3 sequence is 16 residues long. CDR3 DNA sequence: TGTGCCAGCAGCTTGAGGGGACTAGCGGGCACAGATACGCAGTATTTT. It translates to CASSLRGLAGTDTQYF.

A note on this clone: This sample also contains other DNA sequences that code for the same CDR3. This chain links TRBV10-1 with TRBJ2-5; D is ambiguous. The ends were cut back, 0 bases at V and 4 bases at J, with 6 bases in the middle. Germline V CDR1 and CDR2: WNHNN, SYGVQD (reference sequence). The CDR3 is 13 amino acids. CDR3 protein: CASSESTRETQYF. In DNA form, the CDR3 reads TGCGCCAGCAGTGAGTCGACTCGAGAGACCCAGTACTTC.

The gene calls are TRBV7-3 and TRBJ2-5; D is ambiguous. The germline V gene has CDR1 SGHTA and CDR2 FQGTGA. Between the trimmed V and J ends, which lost 5 bases and 5 bases, there was a span of 9 bases. CDR3 length: 12 amino acids. This CDR3 is CASSPFFETQYF. DNA for the CDR3: TGTGCCAGCAGCCCCTTTTTTGAGACCCAGTACTTC.

This sequence joins TRBV4-1 and TRBJ1-1; D is possibly TRBD1 (5 bases). The V gene lost 4 bases and the J gene lost 7 bases, with 16 bases spanning the gap. The CDR3 runs to 14 residues. Germline V gene data show CDR1 as MGHRA and CDR2 as YSYEKL. Here the CDR3 DNA reads TGCGCCAGCAGCCCCCAGGGAGTTATAGGTGAAGCTTTCTTT. Translating it yields CASSPQGVIGEAFF.